One sample yielded the 5 T cell receptor beta chains listed below, sequenced in a study of blood T cell repertoires in COVID-19. Sequenced by immunoSEQ multiplex PCR; TCRdb stores in-frame clones only, minus some. This sample yields some 380,000 clones, of which roughly 77% are seen a single time; more than 0.85% belongs to the top ten. The sequenced sample consisted of peripheral blood. The receptor source for this set is a human donor with acute or convalescent COVID-19. The donor label of this sample is uncertain.

This clone has only one observation. The chain has TRBV2 and TRBJ1-3; D is perhaps TRBD1 (6 bases). Trimming stripped 4 bases from V and 2 bases from J, with 15 bases between. The CDR3 is 16 residues long. Germline loops: CDR1 SNHLY, CDR2 FYNNEI. The CDR3 protein is CASSADRRRTGNTIYF. In DNA, the CDR3 is TGTGCCAGCAGTGCTGACAGGAGAAGAACTGGAAACACCATATATTTT.

The V gene is TRBV7-2, the J gene TRBJ1-5; possible D gene TRBD1, 6 bases. CDR3 length equals 17 residues. Germline CDR1 SGHTA, CDR2 FQGNSA. V was cut by 2 bases and J by 6 bases, with 20 bases left in between. CDR3 in DNA: TGTGCCAGCAGCTTAAACACAGGGTTTTCACGGGGTCAGCCCCAGCATTTT. This codes for CASSLNTGFSRGQPQHF. Full variable domain (rest looked up from reference TRBV7-2 and TRBJ1-5): GAGVSQSPSNKVTEKGKDVELRCDPISGHTALYWYRQSLGQGLEFLIYFQGNSAPDKSGLPSDRFSAERTGGSVSTLTIQRTQQEDSAVYLCASSLNTGFSRGQPQHFGDGTRLSIL.

The chain has TRBV6-5 and TRBJ1-5; 9 positions agree with TRBD1. Germline CDR1 MNHEY, CDR2 SVGAGI. This CDR3 contains 14 residues. J was trimmed by 6 bases and V by 2 bases; bases with no gene match: 2. CDR3 loop: CASSYTGQGQPQHF. CDR3 DNA sequence: TGTGCCAGCAGTTACACGGGACAGGGTCAGCCCCAGCATTTT.

The chain recombines TRBV3-1 (or the pseudogene TRBV3-2) with TRBJ1-2, with D unclear. Germline V CDR1 and CDR2: LGHDT, YNNKEL (reference sequence). V shed 1 base and J shed 4 bases, with 7 bases lying between them. This CDR3 is built from 13 residues. CDR3 DNA sequence: TGTGCCAGCAGCCAAGGCAGTGTCTATGGCTACACCTTC. It specifies CASSQGSVYGYTF.

The chain joins TRBV18 to TRBJ1-1; perhaps TRBD1 as D (6 bases). From germline, CDR1 is KGHSH and CDR2 LQKENI. The CDR3 runs to 15 residues. Trimming took off 4 bases at V and 1 base at J, with 13 bases between the two ends. CDR3 sequence: CASSLNTDRNTEAFF. The CDR3 nucleotides read TGTGCCAGCTCACTTAATACGGACAGGAACACTGAAGCTTTCTTT.